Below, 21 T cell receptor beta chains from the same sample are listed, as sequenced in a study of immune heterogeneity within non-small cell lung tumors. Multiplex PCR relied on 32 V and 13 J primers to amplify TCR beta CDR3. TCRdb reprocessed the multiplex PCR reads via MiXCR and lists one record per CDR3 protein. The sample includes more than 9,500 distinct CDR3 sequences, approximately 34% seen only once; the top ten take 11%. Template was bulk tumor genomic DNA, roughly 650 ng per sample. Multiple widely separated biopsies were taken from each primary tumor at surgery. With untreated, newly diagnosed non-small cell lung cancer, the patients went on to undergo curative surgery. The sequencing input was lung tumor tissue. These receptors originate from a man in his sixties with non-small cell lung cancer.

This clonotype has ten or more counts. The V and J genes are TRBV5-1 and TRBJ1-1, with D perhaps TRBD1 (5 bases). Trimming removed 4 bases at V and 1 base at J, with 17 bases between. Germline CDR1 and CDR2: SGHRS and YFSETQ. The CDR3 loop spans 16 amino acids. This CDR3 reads CASSPSGGTGNTEAFF. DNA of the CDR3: TGCGCCAGCAGCCCCAGCGGCGGGACGGGGAACACTGAAGCTTTCTTT.

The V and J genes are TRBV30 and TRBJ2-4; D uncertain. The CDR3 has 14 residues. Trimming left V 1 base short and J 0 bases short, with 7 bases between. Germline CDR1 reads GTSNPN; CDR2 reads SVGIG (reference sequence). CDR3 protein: CAWSADLAKNIQYF. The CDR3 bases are TGTGCCTGGAGTGCAGACCTAGCCAAAAACATTCAGTACTTC.

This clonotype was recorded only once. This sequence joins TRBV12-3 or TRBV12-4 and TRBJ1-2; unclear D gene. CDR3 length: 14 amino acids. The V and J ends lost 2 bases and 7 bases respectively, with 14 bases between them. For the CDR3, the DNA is TGTGCCAGCAGTTTACTCCGGGATAGTGTTGGCTACACCTTC. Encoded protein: CASSLLRDSVGYTF.

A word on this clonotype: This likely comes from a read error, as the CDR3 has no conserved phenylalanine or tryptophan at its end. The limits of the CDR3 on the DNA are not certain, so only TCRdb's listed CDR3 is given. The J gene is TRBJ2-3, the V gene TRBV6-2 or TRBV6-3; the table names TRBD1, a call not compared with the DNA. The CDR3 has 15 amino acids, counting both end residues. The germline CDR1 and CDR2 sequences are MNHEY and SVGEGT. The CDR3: CASSTDSRRGQYFGP.

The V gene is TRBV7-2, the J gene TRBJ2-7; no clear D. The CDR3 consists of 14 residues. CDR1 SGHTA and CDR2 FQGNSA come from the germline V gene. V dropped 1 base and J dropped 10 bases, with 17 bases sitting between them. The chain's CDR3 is CASSLGGSSPGQYF. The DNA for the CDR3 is TGTGCCAGCAGCTTAGGGGGATCGTCCCCAGGTCAGTACTTC.

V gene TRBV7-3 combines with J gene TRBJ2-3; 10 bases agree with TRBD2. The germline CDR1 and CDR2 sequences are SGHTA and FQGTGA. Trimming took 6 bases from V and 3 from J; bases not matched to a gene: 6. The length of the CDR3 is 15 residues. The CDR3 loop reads CASRVAGGLTDTQYF. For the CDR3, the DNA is TGTGCCAGCAGGGTAGCGGGAGGCTTGACAGATACGCAGTATTTT.

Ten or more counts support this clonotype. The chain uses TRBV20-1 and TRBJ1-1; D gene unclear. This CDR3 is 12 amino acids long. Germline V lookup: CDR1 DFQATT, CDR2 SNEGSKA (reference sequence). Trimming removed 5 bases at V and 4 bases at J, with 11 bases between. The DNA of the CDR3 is TGCAGTGCTCCCGACGGTGGCACTGAAGCTTTCTTT. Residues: CSAPDGGTEAFF.

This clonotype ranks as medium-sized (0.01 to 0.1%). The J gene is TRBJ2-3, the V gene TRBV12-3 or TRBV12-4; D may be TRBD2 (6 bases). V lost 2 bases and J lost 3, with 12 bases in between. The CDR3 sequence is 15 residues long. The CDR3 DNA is TGTGCCAGCAGTTTAAATGGCGGGAAGACAGATACGCAGTATTTT. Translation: CASSLNGGKTDTQYF.

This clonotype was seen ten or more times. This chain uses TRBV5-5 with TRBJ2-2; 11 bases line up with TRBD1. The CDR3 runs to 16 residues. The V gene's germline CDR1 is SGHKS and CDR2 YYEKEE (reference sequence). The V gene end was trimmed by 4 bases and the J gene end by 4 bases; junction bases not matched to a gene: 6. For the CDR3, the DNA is TGTGCCAGCAGCCTTGGACAGGGGGCGGTCACCGGGGAGCTGTTTTTT. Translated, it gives CASSLGQGAVTGELFF.

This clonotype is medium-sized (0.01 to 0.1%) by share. The DNA of the CDR3 is TGTGCCAGCAGTTACTCAACTAGCGCATCGGCCGGGGAGCTGTTTTTT. This codes for CASSYSTSASAGELFF. This chain joins TRBV6-6 and TRBJ2-2, with TRBD2 matching 7 bases. There are 16 residues in the CDR3. With 0 bases clipped from V and 6 bases from J, the junction kept 7 bases outside the gene matches. Germline V gives CDR1 MNHNY, CDR2 SVGAGI (reference sequence).

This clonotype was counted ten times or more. CDR3: CSGDRGGTGELFF. The CDR3 bases are TGCAGTGGAGACAGGGGAGGGACCGGGGAGCTGTTTTTT. V usage is TRBV29-1 and J usage is TRBJ2-2; tentative D call: TRBD1 (8 bases). The CDR3 is 13 amino acids. Germline V gene sequence: CDR1 SQVTM, CDR2 ANQGSEA.

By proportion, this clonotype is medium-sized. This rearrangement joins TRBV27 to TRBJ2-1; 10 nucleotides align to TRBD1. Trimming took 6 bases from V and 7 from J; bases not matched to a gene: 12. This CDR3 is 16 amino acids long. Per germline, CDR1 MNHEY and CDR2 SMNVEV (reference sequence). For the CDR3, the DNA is TGTGCCAGCAGCACCTTCCGGGACAGGGGTTTTAATGAGCAGTTCTTC. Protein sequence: CASSTFRDRGFNEQFF.

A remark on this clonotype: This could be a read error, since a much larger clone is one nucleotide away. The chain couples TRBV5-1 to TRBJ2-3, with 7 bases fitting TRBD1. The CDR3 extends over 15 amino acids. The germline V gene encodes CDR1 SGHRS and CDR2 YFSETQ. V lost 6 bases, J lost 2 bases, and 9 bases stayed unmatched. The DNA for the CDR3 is TGCGCCAGCAACAAGGGACAGTTAAACACAGATACGCAGTATTTT. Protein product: CASNKGQLNTDTQYF.

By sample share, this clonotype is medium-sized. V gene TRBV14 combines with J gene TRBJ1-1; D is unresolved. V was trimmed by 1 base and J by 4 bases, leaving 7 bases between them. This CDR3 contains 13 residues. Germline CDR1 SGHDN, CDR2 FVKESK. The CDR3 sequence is CASSQVLGTEAFF. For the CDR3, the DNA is TGTGCCAGCAGCCAAGTCCTGGGCACTGAAGCTTTCTTT.

The CDR3 DNA reads as TGTGCCAGCAGTGACAGCACCAAAACCTACGAGCAGTACTTC. It codes for CASSDSTKTYEQYF. The rearrangement joins TRBV27 to TRBJ2-7; D possibly corresponds to TRBD1 (5 bases). This CDR3 is 14 amino acids long. Trimming pared 5 bases from V and 2 bases from J, leaving 13 bases between. The germline V gene encodes CDR1 MNHEY and CDR2 SMNVEV (reference sequence).

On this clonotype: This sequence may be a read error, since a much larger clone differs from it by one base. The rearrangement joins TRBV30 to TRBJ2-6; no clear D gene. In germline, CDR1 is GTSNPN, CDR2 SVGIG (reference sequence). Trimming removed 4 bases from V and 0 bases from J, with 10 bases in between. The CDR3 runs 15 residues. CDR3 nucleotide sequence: TGTGCCTGGATGTCCGGTAGCTCTGGGGCCAACGTCCTGACTTTC. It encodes CAWMSGSSGANVLTF.

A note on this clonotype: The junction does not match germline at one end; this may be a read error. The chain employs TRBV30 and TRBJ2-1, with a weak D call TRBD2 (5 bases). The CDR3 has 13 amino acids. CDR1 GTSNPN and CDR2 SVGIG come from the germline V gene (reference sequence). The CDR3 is CAWSLSDSPVTLF. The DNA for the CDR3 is TGTGCCTGGAGTCTCTCGGACTCCCCCGTTACCCTCTTC.

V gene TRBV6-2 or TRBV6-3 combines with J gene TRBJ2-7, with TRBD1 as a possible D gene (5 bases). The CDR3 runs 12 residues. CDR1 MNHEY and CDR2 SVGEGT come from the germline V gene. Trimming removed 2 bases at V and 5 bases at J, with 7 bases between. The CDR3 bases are TGTGCCAGCAGTTACCCAGGGAACGAGCAGTACTTC. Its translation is CASSYPGNEQYF.

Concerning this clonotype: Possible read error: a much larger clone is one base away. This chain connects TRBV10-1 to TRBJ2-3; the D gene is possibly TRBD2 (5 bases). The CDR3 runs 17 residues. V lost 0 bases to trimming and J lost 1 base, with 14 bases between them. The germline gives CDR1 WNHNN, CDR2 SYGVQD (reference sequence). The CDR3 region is CASSESGELVGTDTQYF. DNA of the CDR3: TGCGCCAGCAGTGAGTCCGGAGAACTAGTGGGCACAGATACGCAGTATTTT.

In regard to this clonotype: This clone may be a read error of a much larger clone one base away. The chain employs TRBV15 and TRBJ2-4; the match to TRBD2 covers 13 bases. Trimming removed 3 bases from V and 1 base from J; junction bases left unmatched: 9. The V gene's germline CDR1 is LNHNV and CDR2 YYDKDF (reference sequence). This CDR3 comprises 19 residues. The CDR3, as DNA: TGTGCCACCAGCAGCGGGACTAGCGGGATAGCAGGGGCCAAAAACATTCAGTACTTC. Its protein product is CATSSGTSGIAGAKNIQYF.

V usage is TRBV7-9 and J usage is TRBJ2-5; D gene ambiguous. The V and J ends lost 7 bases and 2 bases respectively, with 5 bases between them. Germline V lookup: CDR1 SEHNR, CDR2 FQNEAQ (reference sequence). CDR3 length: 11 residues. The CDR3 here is CASKGQETQYF. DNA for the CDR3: TGTGCCAGCAAAGGGCAAGAGACCCAGTACTTC.